These T cell receptor beta chains were read from a single sample in a study of blood T cell repertoires in COVID-19. Produced via immunoSEQ multiplex PCR; TCRdb's table is partial and in-frame only. The sample lists about 110,000 clones; roughly 80% were seen once. Sequencing input: peripheral blood. The receptors stem from a man in his 70s with active or convalescent COVID-19. The CDR3 runs from the conserved cysteine through the conserved F or W. D genes are given only for firm matches. For some rows the clone size is stated as once, few or many, or as a class when expanded; others skip it.

len | j_gene | d_gene | abundance | v_gene | CDR3nt | CDR3aa
14 | TRBJ1-5 | NA | NA | TRBV2 | TGTGCCAGCAGTGAGGTTTCAGTCAATCAGCCCCAGCATTTT | CASSEVSVNQPQHF
14 | TRBJ1-2 | NA | NA | TRBV7-9 | TGTGCCAGCAGCTTAGGTGGGGGCTCCTATGGCTACACCTTC | CASSLGGGSYGYTF
16 | TRBJ2-3 | NA | NA | TRBV10-3 | TGTGCCATCAGTCCGCCCACTAGCCGGGGCACAGATACGCAGTATTTT | CAISPPTSRGTDTQYF
14 | TRBJ2-1 | NA | NA | TRBV2 | TGTGCCAGCAGCACGACTAGATTAGACAATGAGCAGTTCTTC | CASSTTRLDNEQFF
18 | TRBJ2-4 | TRBD2 | NA | TRBV19 | TGTGCCAGTAGTAACCTAGCGGGAGGTATTATTGCCAAAAACATTCAGTACTTC | CASSNLAGGIIAKNIQYF
18 | TRBJ1-5 | TRBD1 | once | TRBV24-1 | TGTGCCACCAGCCTCAGACTCGAGATCAGGGGGCGGAATCAGCCCCAGCATTTT | CATSLRLEIRGRNQPQHF
15 | TRBJ1-2 | TRBD1 | many | TRBV10-3 | TGTGCCATCAGCACAAACCGACAGGGGGACTATGGCTACACCTTC | CAISTNRQGDYGYTF
15 | TRBJ2-3 | NA | NA | TRBV6-5 | TGTGCCAGCAGCCTAGGCCAGGGTAGCACAGATACGCAGTATTTT | CASSLGQGSTDTQYF
14 | TRBJ2-3 | NA | NA | TRBV20-1 | TGCAGTGCTAGTATGACAGCTAGCACAGATACGCAGTATTTT | CSASMTASTDTQYF
14 | TRBJ1-1 | NA | NA | TRBV18 | TGTGCCAGCTCACCAGGACTGCGTCAGACTGAAGCTTTCTTT | CASSPGLRQTEAFF
15 | TRBJ1-1 | NA | NA | TRBV10-3 | TGTGCCATCAGTGGGGACACCCCAGGAAACACTGAAGCTTTCTTT | CAISGDTPGNTEAFF
15 | TRBJ1-2 | NA | NA | TRBV28 | TGTGCCAGCAGTTTATGGGACAGTCTTAACTATGGCTACACCTTC | CASSLWDSLNYGYTF
12 | TRBJ2-7 | NA | NA | TRBV3-1/TRBV3-2 | TGTGCCAGCAGCGAACAGGGATACGAGCAGTACTTC | CASSEQGYEQYF
15 | TRBJ2-2 | TRBD1 | NA | TRBV28 | TGTGCCAGCAGTTTATACCCAGGGGGTCCCGGGGAGCTGTTTTTT | CASSLYPGGPGELFF
17 | TRBJ1-3 | NA | once | TRBV7-9 | TGTGCCAGCAGCACCCGCCGGGGACTGATCTCTGGAAACACCATATATTTT | CASSTRRGLISGNTIYF
15 | TRBJ1-1 | NA | NA | TRBV6-1 | TGTGCCAGCAGTGAACGGGGGGAGGGGAGTACTGAAGCTTTCTTT | CASSERGEGSTEAFF
13 | TRBJ1-5 | NA | many | TRBV5-1 | TGCGCCAGCAGCTTGAAGGGGAATCAGCCCCAGCATTTT | CASSLKGNQPQHF
16 | TRBJ2-7 | NA | NA | TRBV27 | TGTGCCAGCAGTTTACTTGCAGGGGTGAGCTCCTACGAGCAGTACTTC | CASSLLAGVSSYEQYF
12 | TRBJ1-1 | NA | NA | TRBV5-8 | TGTGCCAGCAGCTTCTCCGGGGACATGGCTTTCTTT | CASSFSGDMAFF
15 | TRBJ2-7 | TRBD2 | NA | TRBV3-1/TRBV3-2 | TGTGCCAGCAGCCAAGGGACGGGAGGGCCCTACGAGCAGTACTTC | CASSQGTGGPYEQYF
14 | TRBJ2-3 | NA | NA | TRBV9 | TGTGCCAGCAGCGTAGTAGACAACACAGATACGCAGTATTTT | CASSVVDNTDTQYF
17 | TRBJ2-2 | TRBD2 | NA | TRBV7-9 | TGTGCCAGCGATTTCCCTAACGCGGGAGGCCACACCGGGGAGCTGTTTTTT | CASDFPNAGGHTGELFF
12 | TRBJ2-7 | NA | NA | TRBV30 | TGTGCCTGGGGTGGGGCTCTGGGCGAGCAGTACTTC | CAWGGALGEQYF
14 | TRBJ2-1 | NA | NA | TRBV15 | TGTGCCACCAGCAGACAGGGGCTCTACAATGAGCAGTTCTTC | CATSRQGLYNEQFF
15 | TRBJ1-5 | NA | many | TRBV6-6 | TGTGCCAGCAGTTACTCGGGGGGGAAGACCCAGCCCCAGCATTTT | CASSYSGGKTQPQHF
12 | TRBJ1-1 | TRBD1 | few | TRBV30 | TGTGCCTGGAGGCAACCGGGACAGGGCGCTTTCTTT | CAWRQPGQGAFF
13 | TRBJ1-2 | TRBD1 | NA | TRBV5-1 | TGCGCCAGCACGGGACAGGGTAACTATGGCTACACCTTC | CASTGQGNYGYTF
16 | TRBJ1-5 | TRBD1 | few | TRBV19 | TGTGCCAGCACCCGGGGACAGGGGGTCGTGAATCAGCCCCAGCATTTT | CASTRGQGVVNQPQHF
14 | TRBJ1-6 | TRBD1 | NA | TRBV27 | TGTGCCAGCAGTTTTCCAGGGGGTAATTCACCCCTCCACTTT | CASSFPGGNSPLHF
16 | TRBJ2-2 | TRBD1 | NA | TRBV5-4 | TGTGCCAGCAGCTCATTGACAGGGGTGGACACCGGGGAGCTGTTTTTT | CASSSLTGVDTGELFF
12 | TRBJ1-2 | TRBD1 | NA | TRBV2 | TGTGCCAGCAGTGGGACAGGGGCCCCATACACCTTC | CASSGTGAPYTF
15 | TRBJ2-5 | NA | NA | TRBV5-1 | TGCGCCAGCAGCTTGGAGGCAGGGAATGGAGAGACCCAGTACTTC | CASSLEAGNGETQYF
14 | TRBJ2-1 | TRBD1 | NA | TRBV6-5 | TGTGCCAGCAGTTACAACAGGGGCCAGGGTGAGCAGTTCTTC | CASSYNRGQGEQFF
15 | TRBJ1-3 | TRBD1 | NA | TRBV5-4 | TGTGCCAGCAGCTCCGCGACAGGGCGTGGAAACACCATATATTTT | CASSSATGRGNTIYF
14 | TRBJ1-1 | TRBD1 | NA | TRBV5-6 | TGTGCCAGCAGCTTTCTGCAGGGGGACACTGAAGCTTTCTTT | CASSFLQGDTEAFF
16 | TRBJ1-4 | NA | NA | TRBV5-1 | TGCGCCAGCAGGACAGGAACTAATGGAGCTAATGAAAAACTGTTTTTT | CASRTGTNGANEKLFF
16 | TRBJ1-2 | NA | NA | TRBV6-1 | TGTGCCAGCAGTGAAGCTTTACAGGGCAGTTATGGTGGCTACACCTTC | CASSEALQGSYGGYTF
14 | TRBJ1-5 | TRBD1 | NA | TRBV3-1/TRBV3-2 | TGTGCCAGCAGCCCGACAGGGCTCAATCAGCCCCAGCATTTT | CASSPTGLNQPQHF
14 | TRBJ1-4 | NA | once | TRBV15 | TGTGCCACCAGCGGCGGGACTCAGAATGAAAAACTGTTTTTT | CATSGGTQNEKLFF
12 | TRBJ1-1 | TRBD1 | NA | TRBV12-3/TRBV12-4 | TGTGCCAGCAGTCTCCGGGACAGGGGAGCTTTCTTT | CASSLRDRGAFF
17 | TRBJ1-5 | NA | NA | TRBV3-1/TRBV3-2 | TGTGCCAGCAGCCAAGCGGGAAATAGAAATAGCAATCAGCCCCAGCATTTT | CASSQAGNRNSNQPQHF
15 | TRBJ2-1 | NA | NA | TRBV9 | TGTGCCAGCAGCGTACAAGGACATTCCTACAATGAGCAGTTCTTC | CASSVQGHSYNEQFF
14 | TRBJ1-2 | NA | NA | TRBV5-1 | TGCGCCAGCAGCTTGGATTTCCAGGGCTATGGCTACACCTTC | CASSLDFQGYGYTF
17 | TRBJ2-1 | NA | NA | TRBV21-1 | TGTGCCAGCAGCCTCCGGACAGATTATATATTGTCCAATGAGCAGTTCTTC | CASSLRTDYILSNEQFF
17 | TRBJ2-1 | TRBD2 | NA | TRBV6-2/TRBV6-3 | TGTGCCAGCAGTCAAAGGAGGAGACTAGCGGTTTACAATGAGCAGTTCTTC | CASSQRRRLAVYNEQFF
16 | TRBJ2-2 | TRBD2 | NA | TRBV4-2 | TGTGCCAGCAGCCGGGGACTAGCGGGGAACACCGGGGAGCTGTTTTTT | CASSRGLAGNTGELFF
18 | TRBJ1-5 | TRBD1 | NA | TRBV25-1 | TGTGCCAGCAAAGAACATGGGGGCAGGGGGCATAGCAATCAGCCCCAGCATTTT | CASKEHGGRGHSNQPQHF
12 | TRBJ1-2 | NA | once | TRBV5-4 | TGTGCCAGCACGGACAGCCACTATGGCTACACCTTC | CASTDSHYGYTF